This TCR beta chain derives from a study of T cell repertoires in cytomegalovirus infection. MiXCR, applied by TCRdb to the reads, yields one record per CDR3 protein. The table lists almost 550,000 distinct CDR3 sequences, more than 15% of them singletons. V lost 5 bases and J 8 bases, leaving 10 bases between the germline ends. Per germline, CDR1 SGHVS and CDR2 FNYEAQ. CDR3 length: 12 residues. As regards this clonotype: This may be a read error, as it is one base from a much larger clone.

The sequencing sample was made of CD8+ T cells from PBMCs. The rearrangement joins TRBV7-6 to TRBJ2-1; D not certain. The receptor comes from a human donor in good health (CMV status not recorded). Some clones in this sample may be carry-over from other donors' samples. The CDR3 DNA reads TGTGCCAGCAGCCCCCGGTGGGATGAGCAGTTCTTC. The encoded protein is CASSPRWDEQFF.